The source of this TCR beta chain is a study of regulatory T cells in long-lasting Graves disease. This clonotype was detected a few times. Construction of the TCR beta libraries employed iRepertoire HTBI primers in conjunction with Arm-PCR of CDR3 regions. TCRdb ran MiXCR on the multiplex PCR reads and lists one entry per CDR3 protein. The sample comprises roughly 500,000 distinct CDR3 sequences, 12% of which are singletons, and approximately 9% rests with the top ten. Time point described: newly diagnosed GD, antithyroid drugs for less than 3 months. Extracted PBMC RNA gave rise to the TCR library. Germline V gene sequence: CDR1 MNHNS, CDR2 SASEGT. This CDR3 contains 15 residues. Between the trimmed V and J ends, which lost 2 bases and 1 base, there was a span of 9 bases. These sequences were also reported in another study, on T cells in Graves' hyperthyroidism and ophthalmopathy.

The chain combines TRBV6-1 with TRBJ1-5, with D unclear. The specimen comprised peripheral blood mononuclear cells (PBMCs), sampled at new diagnosis, from a patient treated with antithyroid drugs. The sequence was obtained from a woman between 25 and 40 years old with Graves disease. The CDR3: CASSESGVSNQPQHF. In nucleotides, the CDR3 is TGTGCCAGCAGTGAATCCGGGGTGAGCAATCAGCCCCAGCATTTT.